These 30 T cell receptor beta chains share one sample of origin, sequenced in a study of control samples from healthy donors and cancer patients. Measured with immunoSEQ multiplex PCR; TCRdb has only the in-frame clones, and not every one. The sample lists about 55,000 clones; approximately 96% were seen once. Material for sequencing was blood. These receptors all stem from a woman aged 30 to 39 in good health.

This chain uses TRBV12-3 or TRBV12-4 with TRBJ2-5, with D perhaps matching TRBD2 (6 bases). V was shortened by 2 bases and J by 5 bases, with 9 bases between the two germline ends. The CDR3 is 13 residues long. CDR3 nucleotide sequence: TGTGCCAGCAGTTTACGGGGGTGGGAGACCCAGTACTTC. It yields the protein CASSLRGWETQYF.

The V call is TRBV27, the J call TRBJ1-1; no clear D gene. Germline assignment: CDR1 MNHEY and CDR2 SMNVEV (reference sequence). Trimming stripped 0 bases from V and 4 bases from J, with 9 bases between. The CDR3 length is 14 residues. The CDR3 loop is CASSLSASSTEAFF. In DNA form, the CDR3 reads TGTGCCAGCAGTTTATCTGCCTCAAGCACTGAAGCTTTCTTT.

The CDR3 loop reads CASYSGGSSYEQYF. CDR3 bases: TGCGCCAGCTATAGCGGGGGGAGCTCCTACGAGCAGTACTTC. The chain carries TRBV5-1 and TRBJ2-7, with 10 bases lining up with TRBD2. V shed 7 bases and J 0 bases; nucleotides not matched to a gene: 4. Germline values: CDR1 SGHRS, CDR2 YFSETQ. This CDR3 has 14 amino acids.

The chain couples TRBV2 to TRBJ2-7; the match to TRBD1 covers 9 bases. This CDR3 has 14 residues. The junction had 5 bases not matched to a gene; V was cut back by 7 bases and J by 1 base. The V gene's germline CDR1 is SNHLY and CDR2 FYNNEI. The DNA of the CDR3 is TGTGCCAGCAAGCCGGGACAGGGTTCCTACGAGCAGTACTTC. Its translation is CASKPGQGSYEQYF.

This clone was seen just once. V usage is TRBV11-2 and J usage is TRBJ1-6; D unresolved. V lost 5 bases and J 5 bases, leaving 16 bases between the germline ends. Looked up from germline, CDR1 is SGHAT and CDR2 is FQNNGV. The CDR3 runs to 16 residues. The CDR3 is CASSPTRGSDNSPLHF. The CDR3 DNA sequence: TGTGCCAGCAGCCCGACCCGAGGGAGTGATAATTCACCCCTCCACTTT.

The V call is TRBV18, the J call TRBJ2-7; unclear D gene. Germline-derived CDR1 and CDR2 are KGHSH and LQKENI. This CDR3 spans 13 amino acids. The V and J ends lost 0 bases and 6 bases respectively, with 9 bases between them. The CDR3 is CASSPPITSEQYF. CDR3 nucleotides: TGTGCCAGCTCACCACCAATAACTTCCGAGCAGTACTTC.

This chain connects TRBV10-3 to TRBJ2-5; no reliable D call. This CDR3 has 20 amino acids. Germline CDR1 reads ENHRY; CDR2 reads SYGVKD. The V end was cut by 0 bases, the J end by 4 bases, with 27 bases between. This chain's CDR3 is CAISESHSNPPVGSRETQYF. CDR3 nucleotide sequence: TGTGCCATCAGTGAGTCGCATTCTAACCCGCCGGTCGGGTCGAGAGAGACCCAGTACTTC.

V and J are TRBV3-1 (or the pseudogene TRBV3-2) and TRBJ2-3; a possible D gene is TRBD2 (6 bases). Trimming removed 4 bases at V and 0 bases at J, with 11 bases between. CDR1 and CDR2 from the germline V gene are LGHDT and YNNKEL (reference sequence). The CDR3 consists of 15 residues. The CDR3 region is CASSPVSGSTDTQYF. Written as DNA, the CDR3 is TGTGCCAGCAGCCCCGTTAGCGGCAGCACAGATACGCAGTATTTT.

This chain connects TRBV2 to TRBJ2-7, with D perhaps TRBD1 (6 bases). Trimming stripped 6 bases from V and 2 bases from J, with 17 bases between. The CDR3 is 15 amino acids. CDR1 is SNHLY and CDR2 is FYNNEI in the germline V gene. This chain's CDR3 is CASRADSAETYEQYF. CDR3 nucleotides: TGTGCCAGCAGAGCGGACAGTGCCGAAACCTACGAGCAGTACTTC.

This chain joins TRBV28 and TRBJ1-2, with D tentatively TRBD1 (6 bases). CDR3 length: 14 residues. CDR1 is MDHEN and CDR2 is SYDVKM in the germline V gene. Trimming removed 8 bases at V and 7 bases at J, with 20 bases between. The CDR3 sequence: CASLQRGKLGGYTF. Written as DNA, the CDR3 is TGTGCCAGCCTCCAAAGGGGGAAGCTGGGTGGCTACACCTTC.

This chain joins TRBV28 and TRBJ1-2; D gene uncertain. This CDR3 comprises 14 residues. V lost 2 bases to trimming and J lost 0 bases, with 7 bases between them. Germline CDR1 is MDHEN and CDR2 is SYDVKM. The CDR3: CASSLDGTNYGYTF. The CDR3 nucleotides are TGTGCCAGCAGTTTAGACGGCACTAACTATGGCTACACCTTC.

V gene TRBV14 combines with J gene TRBJ2-3; the match to TRBD2 covers 12 bases. V lost 0 bases to trimming and J lost 5 bases; unmatched junction nucleotides: 9. CDR3 size: 18 residues. Germline lookup yields CDR1 SGHDN and CDR2 FVKESK. The CDR3 region has the DNA TGTGCCAGCAGCCAAGAGGGAAGACTAGCGGGAGTGGTAGATACGCAGTATTTT. Translation: CASSQEGRLAGVVDTQYF.

J is TRBJ1-2 and V is TRBV5-6; no firm D call. The CDR3 runs to 13 residues. Germline V gene sequence: CDR1 SGHDT, CDR2 YYEEEE. Trimming removed 2 bases from V and 5 bases from J, with 10 bases in between. CDR3 protein: CASSFGELYGYTF. CDR3 sequence (DNA): TGTGCCAGCAGCTTCGGGGAACTATATGGCTACACCTTC.

By share, this clone ranks as medium-sized. This chain links TRBV7-3 with TRBJ2-2; D is perhaps TRBD1 (5 bases). The CDR3 is 16 residues long. Trimming removed 3 bases from V and 2 bases from J, with 13 bases in between. CDR1 and CDR2 from the germline V gene are SGHTA and FQGTGA. CDR3 residues: CASSLKIDRNTGELFF. CDR3 in DNA: TGTGCCAGCAGCTTGAAAATCGACAGAAACACCGGGGAGCTGTTTTTT.

The V call is TRBV6-4, the J call TRBJ2-7; D uncertain. The CDR3 consists of 14 residues. Germline values: CDR1 MRHNA, CDR2 SNTAGT. Trimming took 7 bases from V and 0 from J, leaving 13 bases between them. The CDR3 loop is CASILLGRSYEQYF. The CDR3 region has the DNA TGTGCCAGCATTTTACTGGGCCGCTCCTACGAGCAGTACTTC.

The chain joins TRBV14 to TRBJ2-7; possibly TRBD1 for D (5 bases). V was clipped by 1 base and J by 6 bases, with 13 bases between them. CDR3 length equals 14 residues. Germline V CDR1 and CDR2: SGHDN, FVKESK. CDR3 sequence (DNA): TGTGCCAGCAGCCAAGCCAATAGGGGCCTCGAGCAGTACTTC. The encoded protein is CASSQANRGLEQYF.

The chain uses TRBV3-1 (or the pseudogene TRBV3-2) and TRBJ1-1; 9 bases map to TRBD1. J was trimmed by 3 bases and V by 6 bases; bases with no gene match: 5. Germline lookup yields CDR1 LGHDT and CDR2 YNNKEL (reference sequence). The CDR3 has 14 amino acids. CDR3 nucleotide sequence: TGTGCCAGCAGTCAGGGGACAGGGCACACTGAAGCTTTCTTT. It codes for CASSQGTGHTEAFF.

The rearrangement uses TRBV19 and TRBJ1-4, with D uncertain. The CDR3 has 15 residues. Trimming shortened V by 4 bases and J by 6 bases, and 15 bases separated the two germline ends. Germline values: CDR1 LNHDA, CDR2 SQIVND (reference sequence). CDR3 residues: CASSTPPSADEKLFF. The CDR3 nucleotides are TGTGCCAGTAGTACTCCCCCCAGCGCGGATGAAAAACTGTTTTTT.

The CDR3 protein is CASRVVRQEPQHF. In nucleotides, the CDR3 is TGTGCCAGCAGGGTAGTACGACAGGAGCCCCAGCATTTT. This sequence joins TRBV6-5 and TRBJ1-5, with a weak D call TRBD1 (6 bases). The CDR3 has 13 residues. Trimming took 6 bases from V and 8 from J, leaving 14 bases between them. Germline V gives CDR1 MNHEY, CDR2 SVGAGI.

The genes are TRBV30 and TRBJ2-1, with a possible D match to TRBD1 (5 bases). The CDR3 is 14 residues long. Trimming took 0 bases from V and 0 from J, leaving 6 bases between them. Germline values: CDR1 GTSNPN, CDR2 SVGIG (reference sequence). The CDR3 DNA reads as TGTGCCTGGAGTGTCGACAGCTCCTACAATGAGCAGTTCTTC. Amino acid sequence: CAWSVDSSYNEQFF. The full variable domain, its missing parts supplied by reference TRBV30 and TRBJ2-1, is SQTIHQWPATLVQPVGSPLSLECTVEGTSNPNLYWYRQAAGRGLQLLFYSVGIGQISSEVPQNLSASRPQDRQFILSSKKLLLSDSGFYLCAWSVDSSYNEQFFGPGTRLTVL.

The V call is TRBV5-6, the J call TRBJ1-5; 9 nucleotides agree with TRBD1. Germline lookup yields CDR1 SGHDT and CDR2 YYEEEE. Trimming at V came to 0 bases and at J to 6 bases, leaving 4 bases not matched to a gene. The CDR3 is 15 amino acids. The DNA for the CDR3 is TGTGCCAGCAGCTTGGCCGACAGGGGGTTTCAGCCCCAGCATTTT. Protein: CASSLADRGFQPQHF.

V is TRBV6-5 and J is TRBJ1-1; the D gene is possibly TRBD1 (6 bases). In germline, CDR1 is MNHEY, CDR2 SVGAGI. V was clipped by 6 bases and J by 6 bases, with 14 bases between them. The CDR3 loop spans 13 amino acids. Written as DNA, the CDR3 is TGTGCCAGCAGCGTTTCAGGGGTCCCTGAAGCTTTCTTT. It specifies CASSVSGVPEAFF.

The J gene is TRBJ1-1, the V gene TRBV19; D unclear. This CDR3 is 12 amino acids long. CDR1 and CDR2 (germline): LNHDA, SQIVND (reference sequence). Trimming removed 3 bases at V and 4 bases at J, with 6 bases between. The CDR3 DNA sequence: TGTGCCAGTAGTATCCGGGGCACTGAAGCTTTCTTT. It encodes CASSIRGTEAFF.

The V and J genes are TRBV5-1 and TRBJ2-5; TRBD2 agrees at 9 bases. The germline CDR1 and CDR2 sequences are SGHRS and YFSETQ. V dropped 4 bases and J dropped 7; count of bases not matched to a gene: 11. There are 15 residues in the CDR3. The CDR3 sequence: CASSIVIAGDGTQYF. The CDR3 DNA sequence: TGCGCCAGCAGCATTGTGATAGCGGGAGATGGGACCCAGTACTTC.

The rearrangement links TRBV29-1 to TRBJ1-1, with D unclear. CDR1 and CDR2 (germline): SQVTM, ANQGSEA. The CDR3 extends over 11 amino acids. V lost 0 bases and J 7 bases, leaving 6 bases between the germline ends. This CDR3 reads CSVEDTVEAFF. The CDR3 nucleotides read TGCAGCGTTGAAGACACAGTTGAAGCTTTCTTT.

This clone has a single count. The V gene is TRBV27, the J gene TRBJ2-7, with D possibly being TRBD1 or TRBD2 (5 bases each). CDR3 size: 14 residues. V shed 2 bases and J shed 4 bases, with 12 bases lying between them. Germline CDR1 reads MNHEY; CDR2 reads SMNVEV (reference sequence). The CDR3 DNA reads TGTGCCAGCAGTTTAACCCAGGGAGTGTACGAGCAGTACTTC. It codes for CASSLTQGVYEQYF.

The V gene is TRBV5-1, the J gene TRBJ2-7; D is perhaps TRBD1 (6 bases). V was trimmed by 2 bases and J by 2 bases, leaving 11 bases between them. The CDR3 is made up of 14 amino acids. The germline V gene encodes CDR1 SGHRS and CDR2 YFSETQ. This chain's CDR3 is CASSFEGQTYEQYF. CDR3 nucleotide sequence: TGCGCCAGCAGCTTCGAGGGACAAACCTACGAGCAGTACTTC. Drawing the rest from reference TRBV5-1 and TRBJ2-7, the complete variable domain is KAGVTQTPRYLIKTRGQQVTLSCSPISGHRSVSWYQQTPGQGLQFLFEYFSETQRNKGNFPGRFSGRQFSNSRSEMNVSTLELGDSALYLCASSFEGQTYEQYFGPGTRLTVT.

This chain connects TRBV27 to TRBJ1-6, with 7 bases matching TRBD1. The CDR3 has 15 residues. CDR1 and CDR2 (germline): MNHEY, SMNVEV (reference sequence). Trimming removed 6 bases from V and 6 bases from J; junction bases left unmatched: 8. CDR3 nucleotide sequence: TGTGCCAGCAGAACAGGGGCCCCCCGTAATTCACCCCTCCACTTT. Translated: CASRTGAPRNSPLHF.

The chain joins TRBV27 to TRBJ2-1; 12 bases are shared with TRBD2. The CDR3 length is 22 residues. Per the germline V gene, CDR1 is MNHEY and CDR2 is SMNVEV (reference sequence). Unmatched junction bases numbered 24, after V lost 7 bases and J lost 2 bases. DNA of the CDR3: TGTGCCAGCAAACAAAGCAGCTTGGCGGGACTAGCGGGTGGACAAGCCTACAATGAGCAGTTCTTC. Translated, it gives CASKQSSLAGLAGGQAYNEQFF.

In the case of this clone: The germline gene is not matched at one end of the junction; a read error may be the cause. Written as DNA, the CDR3 is TGTGCCAGCAGTTTTCCCCCGGGGACTAGCGGGAGGGCGTTTTCTTCGTTC. Translation gives CASSFPPGTSGRAFSSF. The V call is TRBV2, the J call TRBJ2-4; 16 bases line up with TRBD2. Germline CDR1 is SNHLY and CDR2 is FYNNEI. There are 17 residues in the CDR3.